The 18 T cell receptor beta chains below all came from one sample that was sequenced in a study of T cell changes during pregnancy in multiple sclerosis. Produced via immunoSEQ multiplex PCR; TCRdb's table is partial and in-frame only. The table shows under 70,000 clones, with 92% occurring only once. The material sequenced was CD4+ T cells from peripheral blood mononuclear cells, taken after pregnancy. The receptors here all came from a female donor with multiple sclerosis, enrolled in a pregnancy study.

The CDR3 reads CASSQAHHTEAFF. The CDR3 nucleotides are TGCGCCAGCAGCCAAGCACACCACACTGAAGCTTTCTTT. The gene calls are TRBV4-3 and TRBJ1-1; no clear D. Trimming shortened V by 1 base and J by 3 bases, and 6 bases separated the two germline ends. Germline V lookup: CDR1 LGHNA, CDR2 YSLEER. CDR3 length: 13 residues.

This chain joins TRBV6-5 and TRBJ1-1; D is ambiguous. This CDR3 contains 15 residues. Between the trimmed V and J ends, which lost 0 bases and 2 bases, there was a span of 10 bases. Germline values: CDR1 MNHEY, CDR2 SVGAGI. CDR3 amino acids: CASSYSWQSNTEAFF. CDR3 nucleotides: TGTGCCAGCAGTTACTCGTGGCAGTCAAACACTGAAGCTTTCTTT.

The chain employs TRBV7-2 and TRBJ1-5; 7 nucleotides match TRBD1. V shed 0 bases, J shed 6 bases, and the junction held 2 bases outside the gene matches. Germline values: CDR1 SGHTA, CDR2 FQGNSA. CDR3 length: 14 residues. This CDR3 reads CASSLARGSQPQHF. In nucleotides, the CDR3 is TGTGCCAGCAGCTTAGCCAGGGGGAGTCAGCCCCAGCATTTT. The full variable domain, completed using reference TRBV7-2 and TRBJ1-5, is GAGVSQSPSNKVTEKGKDVELRCDPISGHTALYWYRQSLGQGLEFLIYFQGNSAPDKSGLPSDRFSAERTGGSVSTLTIQRTQQEDSAVYLCASSLARGSQPQHFGDGTRLSIL.

The chain couples TRBV6-5 to TRBJ2-1; a possible D gene is TRBD1 (6 bases). Germline V gives CDR1 MNHEY, CDR2 SVGAGI. The V and J ends lost 0 bases and 6 bases respectively, with 9 bases between them. The CDR3 consists of 14 residues. DNA of the CDR3: TGTGCCAGCAGTTACTCCCGAGGGGGCAATGAGCAGTTCTTC. Its translation: CASSYSRGGNEQFF.

This chain uses TRBV2 with TRBJ2-7, with 13 bases that match TRBD2. CDR3 size: 15 residues. V shed 6 bases and J 4 bases; nucleotides not matched to a gene: 6. Germline V lookup: CDR1 SNHLY, CDR2 FYNNEI. CDR3 nucleotide sequence: TGTGCCAGCAGCGGACTAGCGGGGGCGTATTACGAGCAGTACTTC. Translated, it gives CASSGLAGAYYEQYF.

The gene calls are TRBV5-4 and TRBJ2-3; D may be TRBD2 (6 bases). V lost 1 base, J lost 4 bases, and 10 bases lay in between. From germline, CDR1 is SGHNT and CDR2 YYREEE (reference sequence). The CDR3 totals 14 residues. CDR3 loop: CASSLKEGSDTQYF. As DNA, the CDR3 is TGTGCCAGCAGCTTGAAGGAGGGTTCAGATACGCAGTATTTT. Supplemented by reference TRBV5-4 and TRBJ2-3, the full variable domain reads ETGVTQSPTHLIKTRGQQVTLRCSSQSGHNTVSWYQQALGQGPQFIFQYYREEENGRGNFPPRFSGLQFPNYSSELNVNALELDDSALYLCASSLKEGSDTQYFGPGTRLTVL.

V is TRBV5-4 and J is TRBJ1-6; tentatively, D is TRBD1 (6 bases). Germline CDR1 SGHNT, CDR2 YYREEE (reference sequence). The CDR3 runs to 16 residues. The V end was cut by 4 bases, the J end by 6 bases, with 17 bases between. The CDR3 here is CASSGPRGALNSPLHF. The CDR3 DNA is TGTGCCAGCAGCGGACCCCGGGGGGCTCTTAATTCACCCCTCCACTTT.

The chain joins TRBV7-2 to TRBJ1-5; TRBD1 matches at 9 bases. The CDR3 consists of 19 residues. Germline V CDR1 and CDR2: SGHTA, FQGNSA. With V trimmed by 5 bases and J by 4 bases, 18 bases remained unmatched. The DNA of the CDR3 is TGTGCCAGCAGCCGAAGAAATAGGGCCGAGACAGGGGGTAATCAGCCCCAGCATTTT. Translation gives CASSRRNRAETGGNQPQHF.

The rearrangement links TRBV9 to TRBJ2-3, with 7 bases identical to TRBD2. The V segment lost 2 bases and the J segment 0 bases; nucleotides outside the gene matches: 6. Germline CDR1 and CDR2: SGDLS and YYNGEE. The CDR3 is 16 residues long. The CDR3 loop reads CASSVSTSPSTDTQYF. CDR3 bases: TGTGCCAGCAGCGTCTCGACTAGCCCTAGCACAGATACGCAGTATTTT.

V and J are TRBV5-1 and TRBJ2-3; D may be TRBD2 (5 bases). Germline V gene lookup returns CDR1 SGHRS and CDR2 YFSETQ. V lost 0 bases to trimming and J lost 7 bases, with 12 bases between them. CDR3 length equals 14 residues. In DNA, the CDR3 is TGCGCCAGCAGCTTGGCCGGACTCGGGCATACGCAGTATTTT. Encoded protein: CASSLAGLGHTQYF.

The chain employs TRBV5-8 and TRBJ2-5; possibly TRBD2 for D (7 bases). CDR3 length: 14 amino acids. Trimming took off 9 bases at V and 5 bases at J, with 20 bases between the two ends. Per germline, CDR1 SGHTS and CDR2 YDEGEE. The chain's CDR3 is CATSVGGRAETQYF. CDR3 DNA: TGTGCCACCTCTGTCGGGGGGCGGGCGGAGACCCAGTACTTC.

This clone was detected a few times. The CDR3, as DNA: TGTGCCTGGAGTGTCGAGAGTCGGACTGAAGCTTTCTTT. This translates into CAWSVESRTEAFF. The chain couples TRBV30 to TRBJ1-1; D unclear. This CDR3 has 13 amino acids. The germline gives CDR1 GTSNPN, CDR2 SVGIG (reference sequence). Trimming pared 0 bases from V and 5 bases from J, leaving 10 bases between.

The V gene is TRBV7-2, the J gene TRBJ1-1; maybe TRBD1 (6 bases). The CDR3 totals 15 residues. Per germline, CDR1 SGHTA and CDR2 FQGNSA. V was clipped by 2 bases and J by 4 bases, with 14 bases between them. The DNA of the CDR3 is TGTGCCAGCAGCTTAAGATTTGGGGGCGGCACTGAAGCTTTCTTT. Its protein product is CASSLRFGGGTEAFF.

The chain carries TRBV9 and TRBJ1-2, with D unclear. The CDR3 spans 13 residues. Trimming stripped 0 bases from V and 4 bases from J, with 7 bases between. Looked up from germline, CDR1 is SGDLS and CDR2 is YYNGEE. The CDR3 nucleotides read TGTGCCAGCAGCGTAGGCAGATCCTATGGCTACACCTTC. It is translated as CASSVGRSYGYTF.

This clone was seen only a few times. The gene calls are TRBV7-9 and TRBJ1-2, with D possibly being TRBD1 (5 bases). The CDR3 spans 12 residues. Trimming removed 5 bases at V and 7 bases at J, with 11 bases between. In germline, CDR1 is SEHNR, CDR2 FQNEAQ (reference sequence). This chain's CDR3 is CASSHEQGGYTF. CDR3 nucleotide sequence: TGTGCCAGCAGCCATGAGCAGGGTGGCTACACCTTC.

The rearrangement links TRBV18 to TRBJ1-5, with D hard to call. Trimming shortened V by 3 bases and J by 5 bases, and 8 bases separated the two germline ends. The CDR3 loop spans 13 amino acids. The germline V gene has CDR1 KGHSH and CDR2 LQKENI. CDR3 DNA sequence: TGTGCCAGCTCACCCCTGGGCGATCAGCCCCAGCATTTT. It is translated as CASSPLGDQPQHF.

The chain combines TRBV7-2 with TRBJ1-5; 9 bases map to TRBD1. V trimming: 3 bases; J trimming: 4 bases; junction bases outside the gene matches: 1. Germline V CDR1 and CDR2: SGHTA, FQGNSA. There are 14 residues in the CDR3. CDR3 sequence: CASSLTGGNQPQHF. In DNA, the CDR3 is TGTGCCAGCAGCTTGACAGGGGGAAATCAGCCCCAGCATTTT.

The chain couples TRBV4-1 to TRBJ1-4; D perhaps matches TRBD1 (6 bases). This CDR3 region has 16 residues. The V end lost 1 base, the J end lost 7 bases, and 16 bases lay between the germline ends. The germline V gene encodes CDR1 MGHRA and CDR2 YSYEKL. The CDR3 spells CASSQGATTGIEKLFF. In DNA form, the CDR3 reads TGCGCCAGCAGCCAAGGGGCAACTACAGGGATTGAAAAACTGTTTTTT.